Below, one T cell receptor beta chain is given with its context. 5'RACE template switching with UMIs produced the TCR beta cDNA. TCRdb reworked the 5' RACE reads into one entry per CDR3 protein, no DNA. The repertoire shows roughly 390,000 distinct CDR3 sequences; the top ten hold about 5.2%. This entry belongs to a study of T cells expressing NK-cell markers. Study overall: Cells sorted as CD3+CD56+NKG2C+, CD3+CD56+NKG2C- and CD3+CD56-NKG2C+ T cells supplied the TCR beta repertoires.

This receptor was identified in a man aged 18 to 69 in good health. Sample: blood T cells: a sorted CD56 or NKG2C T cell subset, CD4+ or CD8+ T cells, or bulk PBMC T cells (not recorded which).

The CDR3 region is CASSLTASPGYNEQFF. The rearrangement uses TRBV7-6 and TRBJ2-1; the D gene TCRdb calls, TRBD1, cannot be checked with no DNA. Germline V gene lookup returns CDR1 SGHVS and CDR2 FNYEAQ. The CDR3 loop spans 16 amino acids.